Described below is a single T cell receptor (beta chain) sequence and its context. TCR beta CDR3 region amplification was performed from RNA transcripts. HTBI primers drove first-round RT-PCR of the TCR CDR3. TCRdb passed the multiplex PCR reads through MiXCR, listing each CDR3 protein once. Altogether around 300,000 distinct CDR3 sequences are present, 13% being singletons, with the ten largest covering 7.8%. The data were taken from a study of T cells in Graves' hyperthyroidism and ophthalmopathy. The V gene's germline CDR1 is LGHDT and CDR2 YNNKEL (reference sequence). There are 15 residues in the CDR3. Trimming removed 0 bases from V and 4 bases from J, with 7 bases in between.

Sequences were obtained from blood. The sequence was collected from a woman between 25 and 40 years old with Graves' hyperthyroidism that later progressed to Graves' ophthalmopathy. The gene calls are TRBV3-1 and TRBJ2-6; tentatively, D is TRBD1 or TRBD2 (5 bases each). This chain's CDR3 is CASSQEGPGANVLTF. CDR3 DNA: TGTGCCAGCAGCCAAGAGGGACCCGGGGCCAACGTCCTGACTTTC.